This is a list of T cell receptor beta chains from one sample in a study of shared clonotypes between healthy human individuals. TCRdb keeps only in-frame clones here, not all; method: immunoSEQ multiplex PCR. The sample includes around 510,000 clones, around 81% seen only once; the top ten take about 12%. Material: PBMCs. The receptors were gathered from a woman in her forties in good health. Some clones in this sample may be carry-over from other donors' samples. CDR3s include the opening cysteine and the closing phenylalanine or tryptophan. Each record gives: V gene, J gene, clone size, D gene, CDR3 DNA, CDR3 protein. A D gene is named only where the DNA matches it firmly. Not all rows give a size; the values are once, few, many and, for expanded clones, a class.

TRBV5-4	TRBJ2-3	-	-	TGTGCCAGCAGCTTGGGGAGCACAGATACGCAGTATTTT	CASSLGSTDTQYF
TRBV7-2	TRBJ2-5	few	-	TGTGCCAGCAGCATCGCGAGGGAAGAGACCCAGTACTTC	CASSIAREETQYF
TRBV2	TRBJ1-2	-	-	TGTGCCAGCAGTAAATTGGCAGATGGCTACACCTTC	CASSKLADGYTF
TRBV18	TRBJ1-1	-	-	TGTGCCAGCTCACGCATAGGGGGTTCGGATGAAGCTTTCTTT	CASSRIGGSDEAFF
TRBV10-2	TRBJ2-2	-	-	TGCGCCAGCAGTGACTACCGAAACACCGGGGAGCTGTTTTTT	CASSDYRNTGELFF
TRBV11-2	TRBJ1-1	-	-	TGTGCCAGCAGCTTATCCCGGAACACTGAAGCTTTCTTT	CASSLSRNTEAFF
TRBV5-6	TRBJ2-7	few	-	TGTGCCAGCAGCTTGCTAGCAGGACCAGGCCTTACCTTGTACGAGCAGTACTTC	CASSLLAGPGLTLYEQYF
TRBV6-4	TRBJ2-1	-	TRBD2	TGTGCCAGCAGTGACTCGCGGGAGGGAGGAAATGAGCAGTTCTTC	CASSDSREGGNEQFF
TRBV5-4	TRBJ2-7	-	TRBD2	TGTGCCAGCAGCTTGACTAGCGGGAAGTACGAGCAGTACTTC	CASSLTSGKYEQYF
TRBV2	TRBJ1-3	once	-	TGTGCCAGCAGTGAAGGGCAGTGGGGAAACACCATATATTTT	CASSEGQWGNTIYF
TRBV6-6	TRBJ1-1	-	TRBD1	TGTGCCAGCAGTTACGATATAAACAGGGGCTCGACTGAAGCTTTCTTT	CASSYDINRGSTEAFF
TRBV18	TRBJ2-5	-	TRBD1	TGTGCCAGCTCCAAAGACAGGGAAGAGACCCAGTACTTC	CASSKDREETQYF
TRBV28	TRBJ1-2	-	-	TGTGCCAGCAGGGAGGCAGGAGCTAAGGAAGGTGGCTACACCTTC	CASREAGAKEGGYTF
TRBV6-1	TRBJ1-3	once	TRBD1	TGTGCCAGCAGTGCCGGGACAGTCGCTGGAAACACCATATATTTT	CASSAGTVAGNTIYF
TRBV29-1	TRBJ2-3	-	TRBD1	TGCAGCGTTGGGACAGGGCGCACAGATACGCAGTATTTT	CSVGTGRTDTQYF
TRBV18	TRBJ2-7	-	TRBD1	TGTGCCAGCTCACCGGCAGGGGGCGGCGAGCAGTACTTC	CASSPAGGGEQYF
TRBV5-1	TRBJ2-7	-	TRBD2	TGCGCCAGCAGCAGCGAAGCGGGAGGGCAGAGGGAGCAGTACTTC	CASSSEAGGQREQYF
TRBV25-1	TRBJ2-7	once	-	TGTGCCAGCAGTGATAATTTCGGGAGCTCCTACGAGCAGTACTTC	CASSDNFGSSYEQYF
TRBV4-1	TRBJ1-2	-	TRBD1	TGCGCCAGCAGCCACCCCCCCGGGACAGATACCTTAGTCGGAGGCTACACCTTC	CASSHPPGTDTLVGGYTF
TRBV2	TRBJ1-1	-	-	TGTGCCAGCAGTGGATTCAACGGGTACAGGAACACTGAAGCTTTCTTT	CASSGFNGYRNTEAFF
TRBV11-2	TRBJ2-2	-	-	TGTGCCAGCAGCTTAGATGGGAACACCGGGGAGCTGTTTTTT	CASSLDGNTGELFF
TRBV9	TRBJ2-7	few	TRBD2	TGTGCCAGCAGCAGAAGCGGGAACCACGAGCAGTACTTC	CASSRSGNHEQYF
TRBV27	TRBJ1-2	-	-	TGTGCCAGCAGCCGAGACAGCTACTATGGCTACACCTTC	CASSRDSYYGYTF
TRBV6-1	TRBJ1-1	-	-	TGTGCCAGCAGTTGGGTACTGGGGGTTGGGGAAGCTTTCTTT	CASSWVLGVGEAFF
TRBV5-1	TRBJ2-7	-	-	TGCGCCAGCAGCTTGGGGGGCCAGGGTTACGAGCAGTACTTC	CASSLGGQGYEQYF
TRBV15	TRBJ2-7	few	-	TGTGCCACCAGCAGAGATCCGGGGGAGAGCGAGCAGTACTTC	CATSRDPGESEQYF
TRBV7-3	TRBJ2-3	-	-	TGTGCCAGCAGCTTAATGGAGGGGGATACGCAGTATTTT	CASSLMEGDTQYF
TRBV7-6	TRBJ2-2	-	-	TGTGCCAGCAGCTTGCGAACAGGGATGGGGGAGCTGTTTTTT	CASSLRTGMGELFF
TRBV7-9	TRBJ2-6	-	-	TGTGCCAGCAGCTTATCCCCACCTAGGATCGTCCTGACTTTC	CASSLSPPRIVLTF
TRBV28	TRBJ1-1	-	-	TGTGCCAGCAGTTTATTGCAGGCTCTGAACACTGAAGCTTTCTTT	CASSLLQALNTEAFF
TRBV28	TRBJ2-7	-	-	TGTGCCAGCAGTTTACCCGTAGGCGATCGGGCCTACTTC	CASSLPVGDRAYF
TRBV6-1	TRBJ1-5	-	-	TGTGCCAGCAGTGAAGAGGGCCCGAGGCATCAGCCCCAGCATTTT	CASSEEGPRHQPQHF
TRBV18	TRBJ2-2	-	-	TGTGCCAGCTCACCACCGTTGCTCACCGGGGAGCTGTTTTTT	CASSPPLLTGELFF
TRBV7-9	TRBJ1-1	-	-	TGTGCCAGCAGCTTTTCACAGGGTGGCACTGAAGCTTTCTTT	CASSFSQGGTEAFF
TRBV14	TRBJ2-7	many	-	TGTGCCAGCAGCCAAGATCTCGCTAGCGAGAGGTACGAGCAGTACTTC	CASSQDLASERYEQYF
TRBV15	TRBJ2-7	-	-	TGTGCCACCAGCAGAGTTCGGAGCAGAGCCTACGAGCAGTACTTC	CATSRVRSRAYEQYF
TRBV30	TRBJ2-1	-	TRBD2	TGTGCCTGGAGTGTACCTAGCGGTACATACAATGAGCAGTTCTTC	CAWSVPSGTYNEQFF
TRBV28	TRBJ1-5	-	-	TGTGCCAGCAGTTTACTCCCAGGACCCTATAGCAATCAGCCCCAGCATTTT	CASSLLPGPYSNQPQHF
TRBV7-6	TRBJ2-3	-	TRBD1	TGTGCCAGCAGCTCCCGTTACAGGGGTGGGGATACGCAGTATTTT	CASSSRYRGGDTQYF
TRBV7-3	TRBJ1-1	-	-	TGTGCCAGCAGCTTATCAGGACCGAACACTGAAGCTTTCTTT	CASSLSGPNTEAFF
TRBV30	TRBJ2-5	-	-	TGTGCCTGGACCGATACGCCGTTGGGCCGGGAGACCCAGTACTTC	CAWTDTPLGRETQYF
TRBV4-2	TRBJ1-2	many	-	TGTGCCAGCAGCCAAGATCTAGGGGCGGGGGACTATGGCTACACCTTC	CASSQDLGAGDYGYTF
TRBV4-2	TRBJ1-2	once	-	TGTGCCAGCAGCCCGGACGGCTATGGCTACACCTTC	CASSPDGYGYTF
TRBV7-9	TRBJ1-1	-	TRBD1	TGTGCCAGCCGCGACAGGGACAGGACTGAAGCTTTCTTT	CASRDRDRTEAFF
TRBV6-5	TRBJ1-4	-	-	TGTGCCAGCAGTCCCCGAGTCCAAGAAAAACTGTTTTTT	CASSPRVQEKLFF
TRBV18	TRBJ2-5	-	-	TGTGCCAGCTCACCAATCCGAACAGGGTACCAAGAGACCCAGTACTTC	CASSPIRTGYQETQYF
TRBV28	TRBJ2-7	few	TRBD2	TGTGCCAGCAGACATGGACTAGCGGGAGGAGGCGAGCAGTACTTC	CASRHGLAGGGEQYF
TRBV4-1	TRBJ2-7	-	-	TGCGCCAGCAGCCGAGGACCGGGGAGTCCGTTCGGGGGCTACGAGCAGTACTTC	CASSRGPGSPFGGYEQYF
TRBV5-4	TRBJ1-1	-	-	TGTGCCAGCAGCCTCGACGGCCGGAACACTGAAGCTTTCTTT	CASSLDGRNTEAFF
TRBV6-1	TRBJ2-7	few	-	TGTGCCAGCAGTGGAGTCCTCCTACAACTCTCCTACGAGCAGTACTTC	CASSGVLLQLSYEQYF
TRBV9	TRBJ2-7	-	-	TGTGCCAGCAGCGCCGGTGGGCTAGGGCACGAGCAGTACTTC	CASSAGGLGHEQYF